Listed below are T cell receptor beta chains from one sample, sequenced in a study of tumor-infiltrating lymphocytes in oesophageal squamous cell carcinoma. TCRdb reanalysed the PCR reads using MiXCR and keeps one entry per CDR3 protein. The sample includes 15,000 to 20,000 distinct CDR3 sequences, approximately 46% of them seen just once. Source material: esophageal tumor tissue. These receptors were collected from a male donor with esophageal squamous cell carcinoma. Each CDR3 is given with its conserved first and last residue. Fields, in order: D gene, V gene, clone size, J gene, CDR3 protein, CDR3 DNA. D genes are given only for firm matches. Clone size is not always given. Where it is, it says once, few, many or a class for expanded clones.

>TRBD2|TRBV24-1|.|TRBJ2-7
CATSDPQGLERNEQYF
TGTGCCACCAGTGATCCGCAGGGACTAGAACGGAATGAGCAGTACTTC
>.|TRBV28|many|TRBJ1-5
CASSLSQAPGPQHF
TGTGCCAGCAGTTTAAGTCAGGCCCCGGGGCCCCAGCATTTT
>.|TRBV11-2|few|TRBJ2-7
CASGDYEQYF
TGTGCCAGTGGGGATTACGAGCAGTACTTC
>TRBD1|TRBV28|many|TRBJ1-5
CATYGQENYQPQHF
TGTGCCACCTACGGACAGGAGAACTATCAGCCCCAGCATTTT
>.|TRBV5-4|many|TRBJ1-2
CASSLQTAYYTF
TGTGCCAGCAGCTTGCAAACAGCTTACTACACCTTC
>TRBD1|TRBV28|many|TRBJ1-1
CASREDRVGNTEAFF
TGTGCCAGCAGAGAGGACAGGGTCGGGAACACTGAAGCTTTCTTT
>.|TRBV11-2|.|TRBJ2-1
CASSLDRQWTLTRHNEQFF
TGTGCCAGCAGCTTAGATCGCCAGTGGACACTGACTAGGCACAATGAGCAGTTCTTC
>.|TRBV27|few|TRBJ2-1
CASSLPGYNEQFF
TGTGCCAGCAGTTTGCCTGGCTACAATGAGCAGTTCTTC
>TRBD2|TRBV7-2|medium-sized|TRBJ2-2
CASSLAQRGAGTGELFF
TGTGCCAGCAGCTTAGCGCAGCGGGGGGCGGGCACCGGGGAGCTGTTTTTT
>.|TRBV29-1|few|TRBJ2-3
CSVEGARDSSTDTQYF
TGCAGCGTTGAGGGGGCGCGAGATTCTAGCACAGATACGCAGTATTTT
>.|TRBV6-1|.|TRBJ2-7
CASSGEGPSYEQYF
TGTGCCAGCAGCGGAGAGGGACCCTCCTACGAGCAGTACTTC
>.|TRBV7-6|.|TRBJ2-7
CASSPQDEQYF
TGTGCCAGCAGCCCCCAGGACGAGCAGTACTTC
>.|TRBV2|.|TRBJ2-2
CASRTGNTGELFF
TGTGCCAGCAGGACAGGGAACACCGGGGAGCTGTTTTTT
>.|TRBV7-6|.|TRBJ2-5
CASSLVTTGQETQYF
TGTGCCAGCAGCTTAGTTACGACAGGCCAAGAGACCCAGTACTTC
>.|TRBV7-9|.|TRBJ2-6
CASSRQGLGLGANVLTF
TGTGCCAGCAGCCGACAGGGACTAGGGCTTGGGGCCAACGTCCTGACTTTC
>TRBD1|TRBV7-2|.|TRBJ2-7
CASSFRGTGGARLSSYEQYF
TGTGCCAGCAGCTTTAGAGGGACAGGGGGCGCGCGGCTATCCTCCTACGAGCAGTACTTC
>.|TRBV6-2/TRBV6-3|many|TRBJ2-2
CASSYSRGELFF
TGTGCCAGCAGTTACTCCCGAGGGGAGCTGTTTTTT
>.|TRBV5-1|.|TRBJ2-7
CASSLDTESSYEQYF
TGCGCCAGCAGCTTGGACACGGAGAGCTCCTACGAGCAGTACTTC
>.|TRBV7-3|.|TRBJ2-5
CASSPGLANEQFFGAGELFF
.
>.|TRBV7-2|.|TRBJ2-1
CASSLGVGAPNEQFF
TGTGCCAGCAGCTTAGGGGTAGGGGCCCCAAATGAGCAGTTCTTC
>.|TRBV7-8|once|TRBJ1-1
CASSLILGLRVMDTEAFF
TGTGCCAGCAGCCTAATTCTCGGCCTGCGTGTCATGGACACTGAAGCTTTCTTT
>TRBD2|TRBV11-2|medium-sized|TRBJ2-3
CASSPTRKRDTTDTQYF
TGTGCCAGCAGCCCGACCCGGAAGCGGGATACCACAGATACGCAGTATTTT
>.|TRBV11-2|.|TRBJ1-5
CASSLAPLQPQHF
TGTGCCAGCAGCTTAGCCCCCCTCCAGCCCCAGCATTTT
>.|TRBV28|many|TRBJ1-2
CASRVGTNYGYTF
TGTGCCAGCAGAGTCGGGACCAACTATGGCTACACCTTC